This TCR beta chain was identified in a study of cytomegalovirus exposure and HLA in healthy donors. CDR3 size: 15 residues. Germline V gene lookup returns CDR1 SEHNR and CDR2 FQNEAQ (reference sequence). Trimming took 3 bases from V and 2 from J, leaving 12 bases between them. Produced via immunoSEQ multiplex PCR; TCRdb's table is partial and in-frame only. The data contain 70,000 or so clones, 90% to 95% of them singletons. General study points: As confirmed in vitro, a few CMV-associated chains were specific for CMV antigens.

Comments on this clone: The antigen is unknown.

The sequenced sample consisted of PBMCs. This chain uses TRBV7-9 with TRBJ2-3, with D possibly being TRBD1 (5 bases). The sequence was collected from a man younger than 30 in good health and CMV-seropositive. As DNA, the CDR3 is TGTGCCAGCAGCTTCGCCCAGGACAACACAGATACGCAGTATTTT. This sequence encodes CASSFAQDNTDTQYF.